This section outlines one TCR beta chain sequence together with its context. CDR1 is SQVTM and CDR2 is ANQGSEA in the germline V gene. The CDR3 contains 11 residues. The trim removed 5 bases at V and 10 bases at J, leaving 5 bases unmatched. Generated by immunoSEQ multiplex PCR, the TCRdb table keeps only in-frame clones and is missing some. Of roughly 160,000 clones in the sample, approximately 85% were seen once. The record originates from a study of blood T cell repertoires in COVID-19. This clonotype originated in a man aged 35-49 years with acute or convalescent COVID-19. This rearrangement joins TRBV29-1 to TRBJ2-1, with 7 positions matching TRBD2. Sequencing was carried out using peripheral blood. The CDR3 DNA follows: TGCAGCGTTCCTCTGCGGGGGGAGCAGTTCTTC. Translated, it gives CSVPLRGEQFF.